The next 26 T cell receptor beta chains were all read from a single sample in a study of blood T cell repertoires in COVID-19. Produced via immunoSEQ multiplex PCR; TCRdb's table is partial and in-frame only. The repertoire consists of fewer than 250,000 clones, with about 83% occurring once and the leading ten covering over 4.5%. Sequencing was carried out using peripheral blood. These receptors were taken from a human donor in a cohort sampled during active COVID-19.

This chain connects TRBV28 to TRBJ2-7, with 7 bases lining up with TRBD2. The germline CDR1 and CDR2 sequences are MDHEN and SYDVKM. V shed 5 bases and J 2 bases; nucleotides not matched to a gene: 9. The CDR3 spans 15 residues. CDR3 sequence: CASSSPPSGTYEQYF. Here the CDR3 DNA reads TGTGCCAGCAGTAGTCCCCCTAGCGGTACCTACGAGCAGTACTTC.

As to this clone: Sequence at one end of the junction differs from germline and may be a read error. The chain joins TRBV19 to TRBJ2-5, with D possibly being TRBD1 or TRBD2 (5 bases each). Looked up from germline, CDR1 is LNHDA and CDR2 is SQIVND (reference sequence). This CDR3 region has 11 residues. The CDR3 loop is CAGRGGETQYF. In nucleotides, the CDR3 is TGTGCCGGTAGGGGCGGGGAGACCCAGTACTTC.

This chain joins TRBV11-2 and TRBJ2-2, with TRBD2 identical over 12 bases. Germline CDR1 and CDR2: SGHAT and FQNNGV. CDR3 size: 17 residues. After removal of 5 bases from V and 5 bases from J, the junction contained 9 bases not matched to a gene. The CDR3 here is CASSPNPGLAGTGELFF. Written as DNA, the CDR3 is TGTGCCAGCAGCCCTAACCCAGGACTAGCGGGGACCGGGGAGCTGTTTTTT.

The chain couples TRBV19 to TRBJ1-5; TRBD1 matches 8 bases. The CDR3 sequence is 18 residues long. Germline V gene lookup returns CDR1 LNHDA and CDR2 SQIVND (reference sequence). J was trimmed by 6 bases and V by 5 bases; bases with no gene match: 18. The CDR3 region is CASSSITADREGGQPQHF. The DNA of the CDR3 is TGTGCCAGTAGTTCCATCACCGCGGACAGGGAGGGTGGTCAGCCCCAGCATTTT.

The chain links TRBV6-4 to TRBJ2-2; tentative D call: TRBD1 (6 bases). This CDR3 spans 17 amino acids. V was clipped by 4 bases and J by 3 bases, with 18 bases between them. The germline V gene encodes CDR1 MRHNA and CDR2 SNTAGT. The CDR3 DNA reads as TGTGCCAGCAGTGCATCAAGGGCAGGGGTAGACACCGGGGAGCTGTTTTTT. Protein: CASSASRAGVDTGELFF.

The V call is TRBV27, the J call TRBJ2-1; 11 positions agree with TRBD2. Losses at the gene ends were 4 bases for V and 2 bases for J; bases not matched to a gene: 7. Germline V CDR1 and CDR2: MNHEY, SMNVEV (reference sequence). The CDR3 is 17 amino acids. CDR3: CASSSRLAGRTYNEQFF. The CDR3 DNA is TGTGCCAGCAGTTCCAGACTAGCGGGACGGACCTACAATGAGCAGTTCTTC.

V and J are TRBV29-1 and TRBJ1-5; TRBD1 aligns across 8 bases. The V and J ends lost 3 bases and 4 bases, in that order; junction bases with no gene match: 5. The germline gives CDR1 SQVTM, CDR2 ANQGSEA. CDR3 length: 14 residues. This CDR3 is CSVETGVGNQPQHF. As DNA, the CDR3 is TGCAGCGTTGAGACAGGGGTTGGGAATCAGCCCCAGCATTTT.

CDR3 nucleotide sequence: TGTGCCAGCTCACCCCAACAGGGATCGAACACTGAAGCTTTCTTT. This gives the protein CASSPQQGSNTEAFF. The rearrangement links TRBV18 to TRBJ1-1; tentative D call: TRBD1 (6 bases). The CDR3 has 15 amino acids. The V gene's germline CDR1 is KGHSH and CDR2 LQKENI. V was cut by 3 bases and J by 1 base, with 12 bases left in between.

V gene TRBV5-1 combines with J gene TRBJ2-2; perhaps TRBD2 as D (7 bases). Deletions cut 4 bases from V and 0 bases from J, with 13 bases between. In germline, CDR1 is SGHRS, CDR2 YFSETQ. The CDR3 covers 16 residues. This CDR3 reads CASSPGGTANTGELFF. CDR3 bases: TGCGCCAGCAGCCCGGGGGGCACCGCGAACACCGGGGAGCTGTTTTTT.

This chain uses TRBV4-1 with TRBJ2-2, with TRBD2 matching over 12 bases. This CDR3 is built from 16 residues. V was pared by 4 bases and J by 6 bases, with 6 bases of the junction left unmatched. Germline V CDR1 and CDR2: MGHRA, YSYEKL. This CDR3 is CASSPWTSGVSGELFF. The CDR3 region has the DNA TGCGCCAGCAGCCCCTGGACTAGCGGGGTTTCCGGGGAGCTGTTTTTT.

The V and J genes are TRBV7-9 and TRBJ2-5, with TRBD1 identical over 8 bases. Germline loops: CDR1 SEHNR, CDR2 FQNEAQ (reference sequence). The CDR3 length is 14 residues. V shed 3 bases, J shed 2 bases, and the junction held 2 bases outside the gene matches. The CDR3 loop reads CASSFGQGQETQYF. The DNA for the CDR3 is TGTGCCAGCAGCTTCGGACAGGGACAAGAGACCCAGTACTTC.

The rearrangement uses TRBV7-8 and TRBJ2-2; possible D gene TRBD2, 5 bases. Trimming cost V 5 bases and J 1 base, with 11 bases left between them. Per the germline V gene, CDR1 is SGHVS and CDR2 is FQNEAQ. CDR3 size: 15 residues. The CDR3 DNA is TGTGCCAGCAGCCGAGGCGGAGGGAACACCGGGGAGCTGTTTTTT. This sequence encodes CASSRGGGNTGELFF.

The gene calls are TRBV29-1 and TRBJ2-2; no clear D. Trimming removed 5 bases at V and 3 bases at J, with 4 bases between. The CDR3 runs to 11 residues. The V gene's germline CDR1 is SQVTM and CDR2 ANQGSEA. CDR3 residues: CSVRYTGELFF. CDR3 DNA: TGCAGCGTTCGTTACACCGGGGAGCTGTTTTTT.

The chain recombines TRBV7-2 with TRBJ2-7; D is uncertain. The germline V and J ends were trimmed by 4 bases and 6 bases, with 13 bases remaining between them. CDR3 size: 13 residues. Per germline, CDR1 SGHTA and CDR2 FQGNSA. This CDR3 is CASSSNAAAEQYF. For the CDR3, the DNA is TGTGCCAGCAGCTCTAATGCCGCTGCCGAGCAGTACTTC.

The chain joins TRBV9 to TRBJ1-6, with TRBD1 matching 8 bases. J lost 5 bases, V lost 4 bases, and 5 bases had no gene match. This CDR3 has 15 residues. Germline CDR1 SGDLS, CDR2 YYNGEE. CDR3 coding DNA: TGTGCCAGCAGCCTGGGGACAGGCAATAATTCACCCCTCCACTTT. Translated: CASSLGTGNNSPLHF.

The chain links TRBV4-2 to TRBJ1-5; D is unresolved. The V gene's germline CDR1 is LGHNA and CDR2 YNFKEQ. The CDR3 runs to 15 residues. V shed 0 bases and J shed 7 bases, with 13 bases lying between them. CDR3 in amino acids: CASSQDPVGFQPQHF. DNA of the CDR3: TGTGCCAGCAGCCAAGATCCTGTCGGGTTCCAGCCCCAGCATTTT.

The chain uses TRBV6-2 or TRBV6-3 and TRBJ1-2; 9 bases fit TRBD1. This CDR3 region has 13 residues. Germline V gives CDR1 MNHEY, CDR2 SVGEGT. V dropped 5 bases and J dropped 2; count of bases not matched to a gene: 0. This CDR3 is CASSGTGNYGYTF. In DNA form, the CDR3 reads TGTGCCAGCAGTGGGACAGGGAACTATGGCTACACCTTC.

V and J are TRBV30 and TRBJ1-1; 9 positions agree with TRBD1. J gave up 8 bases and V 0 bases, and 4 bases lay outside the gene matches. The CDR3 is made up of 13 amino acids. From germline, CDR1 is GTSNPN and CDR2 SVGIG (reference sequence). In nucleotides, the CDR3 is TGTGCCTGGAGTGTTAACAGGGGGCCCGAAGCTTTCTTT. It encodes CAWSVNRGPEAFF.

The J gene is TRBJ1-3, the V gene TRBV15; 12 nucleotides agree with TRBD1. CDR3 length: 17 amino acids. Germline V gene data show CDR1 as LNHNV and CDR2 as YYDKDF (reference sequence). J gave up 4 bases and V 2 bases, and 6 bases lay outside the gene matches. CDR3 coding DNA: TGTGCCACCAGCAGAAATACGGGACAGGGGGCCGGAAACACCATATATTTT. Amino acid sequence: CATSRNTGQGAGNTIYF.

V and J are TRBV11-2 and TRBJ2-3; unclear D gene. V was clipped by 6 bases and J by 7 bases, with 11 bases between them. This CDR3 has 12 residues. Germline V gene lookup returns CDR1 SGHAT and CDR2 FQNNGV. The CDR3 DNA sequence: TGTGCCAGCAGTCCGACTGTAAATACGCAGTATTTT. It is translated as CASSPTVNTQYF.

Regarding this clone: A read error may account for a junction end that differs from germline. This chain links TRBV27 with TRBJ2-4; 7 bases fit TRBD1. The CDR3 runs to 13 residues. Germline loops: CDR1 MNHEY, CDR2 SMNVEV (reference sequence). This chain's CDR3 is CASSYRGSNIQYF. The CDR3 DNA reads TGTGCCAGTAGTTACAGGGGATCCAACATTCAGTACTTC.

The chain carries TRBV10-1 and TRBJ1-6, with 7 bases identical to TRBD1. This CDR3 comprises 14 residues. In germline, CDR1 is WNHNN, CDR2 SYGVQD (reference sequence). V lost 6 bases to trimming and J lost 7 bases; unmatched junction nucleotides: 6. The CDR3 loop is CASSSGTVNSPLHF. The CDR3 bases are TGCGCCAGCAGCTCCGGGACAGTCAATTCACCCCTCCACTTT.

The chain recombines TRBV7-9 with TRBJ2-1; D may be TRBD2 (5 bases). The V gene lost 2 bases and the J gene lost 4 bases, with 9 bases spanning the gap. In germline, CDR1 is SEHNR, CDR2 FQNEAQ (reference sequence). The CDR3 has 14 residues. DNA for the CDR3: TGTGCCAGCAGCTTACGCGACTATTACAATGAGCAGTTCTTC. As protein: CASSLRDYYNEQFF.

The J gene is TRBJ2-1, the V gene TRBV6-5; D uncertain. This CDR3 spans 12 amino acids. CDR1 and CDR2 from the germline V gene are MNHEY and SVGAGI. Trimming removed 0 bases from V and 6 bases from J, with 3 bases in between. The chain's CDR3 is CASSYSLNEQFF. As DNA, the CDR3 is TGTGCCAGCAGTTACTCCCTCAATGAGCAGTTCTTC.

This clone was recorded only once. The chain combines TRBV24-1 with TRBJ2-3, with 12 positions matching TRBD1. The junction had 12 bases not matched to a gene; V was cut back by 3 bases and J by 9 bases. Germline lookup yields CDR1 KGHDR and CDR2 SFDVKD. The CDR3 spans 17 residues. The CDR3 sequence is CATSDPQLGQGAGTQYF. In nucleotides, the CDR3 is TGTGCCACCAGTGATCCCCAGCTGGGACAGGGGGCTGGAACGCAGTATTTT.

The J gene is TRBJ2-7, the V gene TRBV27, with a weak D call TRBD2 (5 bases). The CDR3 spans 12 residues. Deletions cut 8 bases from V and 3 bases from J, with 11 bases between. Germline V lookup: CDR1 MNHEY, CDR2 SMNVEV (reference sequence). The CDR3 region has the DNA TGTGCCAGCCGGGGATGGAACTACGAGCAGTACTTC. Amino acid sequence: CASRGWNYEQYF.